This TCR beta chain came from a study of shared clonotypes between healthy human individuals. Study-wide points: Depth of sequencing was expected to influence donor clonotype sharing. A reduction in generation probabilities was seen for non-shared clonotypes relative to those shared by all four donors.

As regards this clone: Its matching antigen is unknown.

Per germline, CDR1 MNHNS and CDR2 SASEGT. Trimming stripped 1 base from V and 7 bases from J, with 16 bases between. The CDR3 is 15 amino acids. Genomic DNA per cell subset filled all wells of several immunoSEQ plates. In the original analysis: ImmunoSEQ output lacked quality scores and full-length reads, limiting matched filtering. Sequencing used immunoSEQ multiplex PCR; TCRdb keeps in-frame clones, though not all of them. The V and J calls and clone size come from that table; D and trimming were worked out from the DNA. The repertoire includes more than 2 million clones, 90% to 95% of them detected once, and 0.13% sits in the top ten.

The V gene is TRBV6-1, the J gene TRBJ1-2, with unresolved D. The sequenced material came from naive CD4+ T cells sorted from blood. As for subset: CD45RA+ positively selected. The clonotype originates from a man aged 18 to 29 in good health. CDR3 residues: CASSEVGSLFGGYTF. CDR3 DNA: TGTGCCAGCAGTGAAGTAGGCAGCCTTTTTGGTGGCTACACCTTC.